The rows below give T cell receptor beta chains drawn from one sample of a study of T cells in Graves' hyperthyroidism and ophthalmopathy. TCRdb reanalysed the multiplex PCR reads using MiXCR and keeps one entry per CDR3 protein. There are around 260,000 distinct CDR3 sequences in the sample; less than 30% occur only once, and over 25% lies in the top ten. The sample was blood. The receptors were sampled from a man aged 35 to 55 with Graves' hyperthyroidism that later progressed to Graves' ophthalmopathy. CDR3s include the opening cysteine and the closing phenylalanine or tryptophan. Each record gives: CDR3 protein, CDR3 DNA, V gene, D gene, J gene, CDR3 length, clone size. A D gene is named only where the DNA matches it firmly. Clone sizes are given selectively: once, few, many, or a class where the clone is expanded.

CASSVRGVYYEQYF | TGTGCCAGCAGTGTAAGAGGGGTATACTACGAGCAGTACTTC | TRBV2 | - | TRBJ2-7 | 14 | many
CSARDLRAANTGELFF | TGCAGTGCTAGAGATCTTCGAGCAGCGAACACCGGGGAGCTGTTTTTT | TRBV20-1 | - | TRBJ2-2 | 16 | many
CATSTTPGGYTGELFF | TGTGCCACCAGTACGACACCCGGCGGGTACACCGGGGAGCTGTTTTTT | TRBV24-1 | - | TRBJ2-2 | 16 | many
CSARGRGISNQPQHF | TGCAGTGCTAGAGGCAGGGGTATTAGCAATCAGCCCCAGCATTTT | TRBV20-1 | - | TRBJ1-5 | 15 | many
CASSHLGPTNYGYTF | TGCGCCAGCAGCCATTTGGGACCCACTAACTATGGCTACACCTTC | TRBV4-1 | - | TRBJ1-2 | 15 | many
CASSGRGFSNQPQHF | TGTGCCAGCAGCGGCAGGGGGTTTAGCAATCAGCCCCAGCATTTT | TRBV7-2 | TRBD1 | TRBJ1-5 | 15 | many
CSARGLAGGRFNEQFF | TGCAGTGCTAGAGGGCTAGCGGGAGGGCGTTTCAATGAGCAGTTCTTC | TRBV20-1 | TRBD2 | TRBJ2-1 | 16 | -
CASSVAGETHQPQHF | TGTGCCAGCAGCGTAGCTGGGGAAACCCATCAGCCCCAGCATTTT | TRBV9 | - | TRBJ1-5 | 15 | many
CATSSQGNQPQHF | TGTGCCACCAGCAGCCAAGGGAATCAGCCCCAGCATTTT | TRBV15 | - | TRBJ1-5 | 13 | many
CSASPPFPYEQYF | TGCAGTGCTAGTCCCCCGTTCCCCTACGAGCAGTACTTC | TRBV20-1 | - | TRBJ2-7 | 13 | -
CASSLAPEQPQHF | TGTGCCAGCAGCCTTGCCCCGGAGCAGCCCCAGCATTTT | TRBV7-8 | - | TRBJ1-5 | 13 | many
CASRGGELAGGPYNEQFF | TGTGCCAGCAGGGGTGGAGAACTAGCGGGAGGACCCTACAATGAGCAGTTCTTC | TRBV25-1 | TRBD2 | TRBJ2-1 | 18 | many
CASSSVGRAGLYF | TGTGCCAGCAGCTCCGTTGGCAGGGCAGGGTTGTACTTC | TRBV7-2 | - | TRBJ2-4 | 13 | many
CASSLIAGGRETQYF | TGTGCCAGCAGCTTAATAGCGGGAGGTAGAGAGACCCAGTACTTC | TRBV7-3 | TRBD2 | TRBJ2-5 | 15 | -
CASRWTGGQETQYF | TGTGCCAGCAGGTGGACAGGGGGACAGGAGACCCAGTACTTC | TRBV6-5 | TRBD1 | TRBJ2-5 | 14 | many
CASRLGQDQETQYF | TGTGCCAGCAGGCTTGGACAGGATCAAGAGACCCAGTACTTC | TRBV2 | TRBD1 | TRBJ2-5 | 14 | many
CASGHDPVQPQHF | TGTGCTAGTGGTCACGACCCGGTGCAGCCCCAGCATTTT | TRBV12-5 | - | TRBJ1-5 | 13 | -
CASSLGGAGGDYNTEAFF | TGTGCCAGCAGCTTAGGGGGGGCAGGGGGCGACTATAACACTGAAGCTTTCTTT | TRBV11-2 | TRBD1 | TRBJ1-1 | 18 | -
CASTGTGYDGELFF | TGTGCCAGCACCGGCACAGGGTACGACGGGGAGCTGTTTTTT | TRBV27 | - | TRBJ2-2 | 14 | -
CASSGDTPNSPLHF | TGTGCCAGCAGTGGGGACACCCCGAATTCACCCCTCCACTTT | TRBV27 | - | TRBJ1-6 | 14 | -
CATSDHTGWDGYTF | TGTGCCACCAGTGATCATACCGGGTGGGATGGCTACACCTTC | TRBV24-1 | - | TRBJ1-2 | 14 | many
CASEVRKSPSGNTIYF | TGTGCCAGCGAAGTCCGGAAGAGCCCCTCTGGAAACACCATATATTTT | TRBV6-1 | - | TRBJ1-3 | 16 | many
CASSRTVEAFF | TGTGCCAGCAGCAGGACAGTTGAAGCTTTCTTT | TRBV7-2 | - | TRBJ1-1 | 11 | -
CASSPGPWEQYF | TGTGCCAGCAGCCCCGGGCCTTGGGAGCAGTACTTC | TRBV3-1 | - | TRBJ2-7 | 12 | many
CASSQVRDTEAFF | TGTGCCAGCAGCCAAGTAAGAGACACTGAAGCTTTCTTT | TRBV3-1 | - | TRBJ1-1 | 13 | many
CATSTTYRDRGLNGYTF | TGTGCCACCAGCACAACCTACCGGGACAGGGGGCTTAATGGCTACACCTTC | TRBV15 | TRBD1 | TRBJ1-2 | 17 | many
CASSFLAIKDTGELFF | TGTGCCAGCAGTTTTCTTGCAATAAAAGACACCGGGGAGCTGTTTTTT | TRBV6-5 | - | TRBJ2-2 | 16 | many
CASSLEPPSVSSSPLHF | TGTGCCAGCAGTTTAGAACCCCCGTCTGTCAGTAGTTCACCCCTCCACTTT | TRBV27 | - | TRBJ1-6 | 17 | many
CASSFGGHGPEAFF | TGTGCCAGCAGCTTTGGCGGACACGGTCCTGAAGCTTTCTTT | TRBV5-8 | - | TRBJ1-1 | 14 | many